Shown below are 3 T cell receptor beta chains from a single sample sequenced in a study of T cells in localized non-small cell lung cancer. Generated by immunoSEQ multiplex PCR, the TCRdb table keeps only in-frame clones and is missing some. The profile shows 40,000 to 55,000 clones, 80% of them singletons. The sequencing used PBMCs, collected before any cancer treatment. The receptors shown here come from a woman aged 35-75 years with stage II lung adenocarcinoma.

This chain joins TRBV5-6 and TRBJ2-7; no clear D. The CDR3 consists of 14 residues. V gave up 4 bases and J gave up 0 bases, with 11 bases separating them. Germline assignment: CDR1 SGHDT and CDR2 YYEEEE. CDR3 DNA sequence: TGTGCCAGCAGCGTTGCGGCCTCCTCCTACGAGCAGTACTTC. Its protein is CASSVAASSYEQYF.

The CDR3 nucleotides read TGTGCCATCAGTGATTATAAACTAGCGGGGGGCCGGGGTAGCACAGATACGCAGTATTTT. It encodes CAISDYKLAGGRGSTDTQYF. This rearrangement joins TRBV10-3 to TRBJ2-3, with TRBD2 matching 12 bases. Germline V gives CDR1 ENHRY, CDR2 SYGVKD. The CDR3 length is 20 residues. Trimming at V came to 3 bases and at J to 0 bases, leaving 13 bases not matched to a gene.

This chain links TRBV18 with TRBJ1-1, with no clear D. V was shortened by 5 bases and J by 2 bases, with 12 bases between the two germline ends. The CDR3 covers 14 residues. The V gene's germline CDR1 is KGHSH and CDR2 LQKENI. The CDR3 is CASSALSSNTEAFF. Written as DNA, the CDR3 is TGTGCCAGCTCAGCTCTCTCGAGTAACACTGAAGCTTTCTTT.